This T cell receptor beta chain was identified during a study of cytomegalovirus exposure and HLA in healthy donors (dated by TCRdb to between 2016 and 2019). Study-wide context: According to an earlier analysis of a few hundred of the donors, 150 million to 200 million T cells yielded some 110 million unique TCR beta sequences and less than 300 Gb of sequence data. Every repertoire in the discovery cohort had been generated on one and the same sequencing platform. The study used immunosequencing to profile the T cell repertoires of about 670 subjects and linked those repertoires to cytomegalovirus serostatus. The study combined high-throughput TCR immunosequencing, statistical association of individual TCRs with disease status, and machine learning to predict cytomegalovirus infection status. The later analysis used no new phenotypic data to find candidate immune exposures, relying instead on TCR beta sequences and their occurrence across donors. HLA typing included class I and class II loci at four-digit resolution. An earlier analysis of several hundred of the donors used high-throughput TCR beta sequencing to judge whether each TCR beta V gene segment behaved as functional or pseudogenic. Several DR-DQ haplotypes were treated as single units for association and clustering because of strong linkage in the cohort. The study aimed to test whether signatures of past pathogen exposure could be identified by cataloging public T cell receptors. In a later genetic analysis, genome-wide SNP genotypes for about 65% of the roughly 700 donors were used, and that subset was treated as a discovery cohort. Alongside the repertoire data, information on donor age, sex, ethnicity and CMV serostatus was compiled. An early release covering over 500 HLA-typed donors comprised approximately 300 gigabases of sequencing data and tens of millions of unique TCR sequences. Among the roughly 380 genotyped donors, around 79% belonged to the genetic ancestry cluster associated with self-reported Caucasian donors. In a later analysis, previously published TCR beta repertoires from several hundred donors were re-analyzed and high-resolution HLA genotyping was added so that TCR occurrence patterns could be studied. Besides the first cohort of approximately 670 subjects, a separate validation cohort made up of over a hundred different subjects was used. The number of donors typed differed by locus, with roughly 620-640 for A, B, C, DRB1 and DQB1, roughly 520 for DQA1, 606 for DPA1, and under 490 for DPB1. Among around 400 genotyped donors of the cohort, an average of about 240,000 unique TCR beta nucleotide sequences were sequenced per donor, around 20% of them non-productive.

Broader findings and caveats from the paper: Compared with equally common non-associated chains, HLA-associated TCR beta chains in a later analysis were more clonally expanded and had lower generation probabilities. A further reported finding was that TCR beta sequences accurately predicted the HLA-A and HLA-B alleles for most subjects in the first cohort. For the cohort, immune exposure information was limited to CMV serostatus. Roughly 15 rarely observed V segments, including chromosome 9 orphons, were excluded from the earlier analysis of just under 600 of the donors because counts were too low. This cohort had only TCR beta chains sequenced, and the lack of alpha or paired-chain data limited which features could be detected. At a false discovery rate of 0.05, a later analysis linked 15,000 to 20,000 TCR beta sequences to specific HLA alleles. According to a later analysis, parvovirus B19, influenza, CMV and Epstein-Barr virus appeared linked to several top co-occurrence clusters. According to a later analysis, TCR association rates differed among HLA loci, with DRB1 alleles showing the most associated TCRs and HLA-C alleles showing the fewest. A later genetic analysis reported fewer N-insertions in productive TCRs among donors in an Asian-associated ancestry cluster than the roughly 720-donor mean. An earlier analysis of some 590 of the donors showed that most TCR beta V segments appeared in productive rearrangements either about 87% or about 30% of the time, which broadly matched IMGT annotations. Three of the identified cytomegalovirus-associated TCR beta chains were confirmed in vitro to be specific for cytomegalovirus antigens. Sequencing depth was assumed to be roughly uniform across donors in the presence/absence analyses, though that assumption may not hold. Linkage disequilibrium might explain the correlated functional status among segregating V segments, but an unknown experimental factor could not be excluded. The authors suggested that the approach could potentially be generalized to other disease states and immunological phenotypes. Cytomegalovirus status was reported to be diagnosed by the classifier with high specificity and sensitivity in both the original and validation cohorts. According to a later analysis, most CMV-associated TCR beta chains appeared to be HLA-restricted, and the HLA associations seemed to be driven largely by CMV exposure. Because HLA typing was unavailable for some donors at each locus, only the typed subset was used in association tests. Some IMGT-functional V segments, including TRBV6-2 and TRBV6-3, could not be told apart with the 87-base-pair reads, so those segments were excluded. The study listed 150 to 200 TCR beta chains as associated with cytomegalovirus. Across donors, most TCR sequences were observed very rarely, whereas some public TCRs were present in many individuals. An association between a missense DCLRE1C variant and V-gene and J-gene trimming of TCR beta chains was found in a later genetic analysis and replicated in an independent cohort. A cluster of highly shared sequence variants was judged likely to represent a technical artifact of the sequencing pipeline. Assigning TCR associations to individual alleles was difficult when HLA alleles, especially DR and DQ, strongly co-occurred.

The cohort comprised fewer than 700 healthy bone marrow donors. Cohort members were all nominally healthy when sampled, although unrecorded immune exposures were likely present. Of the 610 or so cohort members, roughly 300 had positive CMV serostatus and 350 to 450 had negative CMV serostatus, and CMV serostatus was not recorded for the donor. Each donor provided a peripheral blood sample, and peripheral blood mononuclear cells were used for TCR beta sequencing. Genomic DNA extraction from the blood cell samples was performed with the Qiagen DNeasy Blood Extraction Kit. A note on this clone: Its antigen is currently not known. Within one base of it there is no much larger clone, and no base qualities were kept.

The CDR3 contains 12 residues, cysteine and phenylalanine counted. CDR3 DNA is the only sequence kept; it has 36 bases, read in frame from the first base. CDR1 and CDR2, per the germline V gene, are MNHEY and SVGAGI. Clipping removes 9 bases from V and 5 bases from J, with 6 as the unmatched junction base count. Library prep was done by the immunoSEQ multiplex PCR assay. A mixture of 60 forward primers for TCR Vbeta segments and 13 reverse primers for TCR Jbeta segments was used in the multiplex PCR. A multiplex PCR assay on genomic DNA amplified the CDR3 region of rearranged TCR beta genes. Amplified TCR beta libraries were sequenced as 87-base-pair reads on the Illumina HiSeq System. Turning to the authors' computational methods: In a later analysis, approximately 74 million unique TCR beta chains were counted across the approximately 670 repertoires, and roughly 11 million of these chains were shared by at least two donors. Raw reads were error-corrected and collapsed into unique sequences with a nearest-neighbor algorithm that merged closely related sequences to remove PCR and sequencing errors. V, D and J gene segments were assigned by aligning CDR3 sequences to IMGT reference sequences. For a sequence to be retained, a match of at least six nucleotides to both a V gene segment and a J gene segment was required. Rearrangements were classified as productive when the CDR3 lacked stop codons and remained in frame with V and J, and all other rearrangements were classified as non-productive. Following IMGT convention, CDR3 was defined as the stretch from the second conserved V-encoded cysteine up to the conserved J-encoded phenylalanine. The earlier analysis of about 500 of the donors excluded sequences that lacked an unambiguous match to a single V gene segment. An earlier analysis of fewer than 650 of the donors classified V segments as functional when productive rearrangements were above 56.7% and as segregating when the standard deviation between donors was above 5%. A statistical classification framework was built to diagnose cytomegalovirus status from the catalog of TCR beta chain sequences. In a later analysis, V and J genes were assigned by comparing TCR nucleotide sequences against IMGT/GENE-DB human TR gene sequences. The TCRdist pipeline was used in a later analysis to assign CDR3 sequences and most-parsimonious VDJ recombination scenarios. In a later analysis, each TCR beta chain was defined by its CDR3 amino acid sequence together with its V-gene family, and reads without a unique V-gene family were excluded. A later analysis removed roughly 590 highly shared, low-generation-probability nucleotide sequences to deal with suspected cross-contamination and a sequencing artifact. For each public chain, a later analysis derived a clonal expansion index from normalized ranks of inferred template counts within each repertoire. In a later analysis, generation probabilities were computed using a VDJ recombination model fitted to out-of-frame rearrangements, and the results were checked against IGoR. In a later analysis, hypergeometric tests were used to score TCR-TCR, TCR-HLA and TCR-CMV co-occurrence, with a repertoire-size bias correction applied to TCR pairs. To estimate false discovery rates, a later analysis permuted the HLA or CMV assignments 20 times. In a later analysis, co-occurring TCRs were grouped with DBSCAN, and TCRdist sequence similarity was added when clustering was performed within HLA-allele-positive subsets. Repertoires with fewer than 30,000 or more than 120,000 public chains, plus five repertoires with anomalous nucleotide sharing, were excluded from co-occurrence clustering. The source is immuneACCESS, and TCRdb retained only in-frame sequences with V and J called. Part of the clones is not carried over; for the studies checked, unresolved V genes explain less than half of this, and the remainder is unexplained. V and J calls and clone size are as listed in that table; D and trimming were resolved from the DNA. The table for this sample lists around 160,000 clones; around 80% of them were counted only once. The ten top clones hold roughly 2% of the sample.

This clonotype was sampled from a human donor in good health. The sample was PBMCs. The rearrangement joined TRBV6-5 to TRBJ1-1, and TRBD1 matches 7 of the central bases. The CDR3 sequence is CASLQGVTEAFF. The sequenced DNA is TGTGCCAGTCTCCAGGGGGTGACTGAAGCTTTCTTT.